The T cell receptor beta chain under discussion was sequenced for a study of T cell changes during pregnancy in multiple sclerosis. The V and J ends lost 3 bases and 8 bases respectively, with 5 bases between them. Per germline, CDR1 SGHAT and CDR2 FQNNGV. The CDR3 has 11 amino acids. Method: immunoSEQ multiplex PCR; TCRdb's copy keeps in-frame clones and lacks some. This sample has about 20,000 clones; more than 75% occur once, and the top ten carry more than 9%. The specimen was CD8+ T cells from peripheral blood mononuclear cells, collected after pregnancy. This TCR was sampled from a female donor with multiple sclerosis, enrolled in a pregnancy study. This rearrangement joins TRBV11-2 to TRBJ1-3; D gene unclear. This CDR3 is CASSFGDTIYF. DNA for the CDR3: TGTGCCAGCAGCTTCGGGGACACCATATATTTT.